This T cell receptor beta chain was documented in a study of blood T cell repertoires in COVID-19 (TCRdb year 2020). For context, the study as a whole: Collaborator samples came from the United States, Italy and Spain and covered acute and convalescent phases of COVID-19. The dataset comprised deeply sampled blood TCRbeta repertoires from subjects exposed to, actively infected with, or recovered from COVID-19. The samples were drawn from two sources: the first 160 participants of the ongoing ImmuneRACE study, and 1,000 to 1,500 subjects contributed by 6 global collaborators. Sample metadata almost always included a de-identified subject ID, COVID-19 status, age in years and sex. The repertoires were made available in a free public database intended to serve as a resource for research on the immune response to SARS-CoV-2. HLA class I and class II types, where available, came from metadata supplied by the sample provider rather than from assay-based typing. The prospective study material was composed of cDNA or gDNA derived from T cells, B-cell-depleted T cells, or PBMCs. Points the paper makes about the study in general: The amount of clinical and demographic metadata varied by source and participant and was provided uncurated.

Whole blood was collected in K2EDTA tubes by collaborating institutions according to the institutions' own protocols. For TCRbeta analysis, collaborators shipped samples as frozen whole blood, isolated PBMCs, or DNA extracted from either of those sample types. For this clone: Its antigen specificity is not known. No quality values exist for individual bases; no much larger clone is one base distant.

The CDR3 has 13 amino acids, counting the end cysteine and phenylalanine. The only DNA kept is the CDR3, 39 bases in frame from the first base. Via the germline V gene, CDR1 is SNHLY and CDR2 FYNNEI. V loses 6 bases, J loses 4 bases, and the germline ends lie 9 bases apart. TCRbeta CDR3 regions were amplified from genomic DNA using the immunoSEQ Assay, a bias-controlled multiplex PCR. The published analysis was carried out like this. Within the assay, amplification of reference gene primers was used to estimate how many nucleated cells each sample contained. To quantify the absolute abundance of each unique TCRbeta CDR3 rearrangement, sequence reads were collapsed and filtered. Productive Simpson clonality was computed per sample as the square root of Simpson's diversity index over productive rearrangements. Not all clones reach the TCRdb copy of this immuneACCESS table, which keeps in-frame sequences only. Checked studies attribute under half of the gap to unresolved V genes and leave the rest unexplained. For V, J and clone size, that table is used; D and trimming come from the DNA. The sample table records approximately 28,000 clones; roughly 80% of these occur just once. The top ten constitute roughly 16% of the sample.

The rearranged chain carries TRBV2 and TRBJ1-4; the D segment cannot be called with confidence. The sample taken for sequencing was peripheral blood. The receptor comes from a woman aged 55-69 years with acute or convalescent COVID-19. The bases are TGTGCCAGCAGATACAGTAGTAATGAAAAACTGTTTTTT. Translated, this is CASRYSSNEKLFF.